This TCR beta chain was documented in a study of shared clonotypes between healthy human individuals. Study results and caveats: Only blood was sampled; tissue repertoires likely differ.

Regarding this clone: The antigen is unknown.

Sequencing was performed with immunoSEQ multiplex PCR; in TCRdb, only in-frame clones are kept and a portion is missing. The data contain around 1.5 million clones, 95% to 99% of them singletons. This clonotype was obtained from a man aged 25-45 years in good health. The sequenced material came from naive CD4+ T cells sorted from blood. Sample subset: CD45RA+ positively selected.

The CDR3 reads CASSSSGGRAGDDYEQYF. CDR3 nucleotide sequence: TGTGCCAGCAGTTCCTCGGGCGGGAGGGCCGGCGATGACTACGAGCAGTACTTC. The chain employs TRBV28 and TRBJ2-7, with 9 positions matching TRBD2. The CDR3 contains 18 residues. CDR1 and CDR2 from the germline V gene are MDHEN and SYDVKM. V gave up 4 bases and J gave up 3 bases; unmatched junction bases: 16.